This T cell receptor beta chain was sequenced during a study of T cells after yellow fever vaccination. In germline, CDR1 is MNHEY, CDR2 SVGAGI. CDR3 length: 16 residues. V dropped 4 bases and J dropped 0 bases, with 15 bases sitting between them. This clonotype was counted ten times or more. TCRdb re-called the 5' RACE reads with MiXCR, one entry per CDR3 protein. The sample carries almost 70,000 distinct CDR3 sequences, around 5% recorded once. The chain carries TRBV6-5 and TRBJ1-1; a possible D gene is TRBD1 (6 bases). Sequenced here: CD4+ T cells sorted from PBMCs, sampled around 15 days after the first yellow fever vaccination. This TCR derives from a man between 18 and 35 years old who received the YFV17D yellow fever vaccine. CDR3 residues: CASSSPLDSMNTEAFF. DNA of the CDR3: TGTGCCAGCAGTTCCCCTTTGGACAGCATGAACACTGAAGCTTTCTTT.